This TCR beta chain was captured by sequencing in a study of post-analysis software for immune sequencing data. The overall study: There were relapsing-remitting, secondary progressive and progressive-relapsing multiple sclerosis among the disease courses included. Points from the study as a whole: Pronounced co-clustering by F measure was evident among identically batched samples. There were several TRBV segments more frequent in patients than controls, and TRBV5-6, TRBV5-1 and TRBV20-1 were among them. Normalized Chao1 diversity was significantly lower in multiple sclerosis patients than in controls.

Regarding this clonotype: Its specificity is unknown.

Unique molecular identifiers featured in each of the TCR beta cDNA libraries. T cells numbering 1 to 10 million yielded cDNA molecules that totaled about 500,000. TCRdb redid the calling of the PCR reads with MiXCR, one entry per CDR3 protein. The repertoire holds hundreds of thousands of distinct CDR3 sequences, with approximately 60% as singletons. Germline CDR1 is DFQATT and CDR2 is SNEGSKA (reference sequence). V lost 0 bases and J lost 7, with 13 bases in between. The CDR3 runs 13 residues. The rearrangement uses TRBV20-1 and TRBJ2-7, with D perhaps matching TRBD1 or TRBD2 (5 bases each). The specimen was blood. This clonotype was obtained from a girl aged 2-9 years with multiple sclerosis. CDR3 residues: CSARDRASGEQYF. The CDR3 coding sequence is TGCAGTGCTAGAGACAGGGCCTCGGGGGAGCAGTACTTC.